Detailed here is one T cell receptor beta chain. Its target is unknown. Method: immunoSEQ multiplex PCR; TCRdb's copy keeps in-frame clones and lacks some. Seen here are 1.5 million to 2.5 million clones, about 95% observed once, and the top ten hold around 1%. The sample is drawn from a study of shared clonotypes between healthy human individuals. Looked up from germline, CDR1 is SNHLY and CDR2 is FYNNEI. Trimming pared 7 bases from V and 5 bases from J, leaving 23 bases between. This CDR3 spans 17 amino acids. Points from the study as a whole: Naive subsets generally had larger estimated richness than memory subsets.

Naivety among CD8 cells was defined by CD45RO negativity and positive CCR7 selection, thereby excluding terminally differentiated effector memory CD45RA+ cells. What was sequenced was naive CD8+ T cells sorted from blood. This receptor was identified in a man between 18 and 35 years old in good health. The chain joins TRBV2 to TRBJ2-2; D ambiguous. For the CDR3, the DNA is TGTGCCAGCATTGACTCCCTTGGTGCCTTGGGGACCGGGGAGCTGTTTTTT. Translated: CASIDSLGALGTGELFF.